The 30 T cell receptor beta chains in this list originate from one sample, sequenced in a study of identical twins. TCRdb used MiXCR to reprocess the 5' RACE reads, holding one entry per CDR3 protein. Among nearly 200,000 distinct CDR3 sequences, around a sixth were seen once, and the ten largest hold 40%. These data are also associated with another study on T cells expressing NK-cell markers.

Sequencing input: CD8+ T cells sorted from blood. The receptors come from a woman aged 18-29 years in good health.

CDR3 DNA: TGCAGTGTCGCCCAGCGGCCCGGGGAGCAGTACTTC. Protein: CSVAQRPGEQYF. The chain combines TRBV20-1 with TRBJ2-7, with a possible D match to TRBD2 (5 bases). The CDR3 is made up of 12 amino acids. The V and J ends lost 7 bases and 7 bases respectively, with 17 bases between them. Germline V gene data show CDR1 as DFQATT and CDR2 as SNEGSKA (reference sequence).

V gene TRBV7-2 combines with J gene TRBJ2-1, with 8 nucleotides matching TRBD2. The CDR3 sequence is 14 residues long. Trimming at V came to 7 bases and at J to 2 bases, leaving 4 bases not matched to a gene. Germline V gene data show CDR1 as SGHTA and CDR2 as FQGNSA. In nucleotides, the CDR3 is TGTGCCAGCAAACGAGCGGGAGCCTACAATGAGCAGTTCTTC. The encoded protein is CASKRAGAYNEQFF.

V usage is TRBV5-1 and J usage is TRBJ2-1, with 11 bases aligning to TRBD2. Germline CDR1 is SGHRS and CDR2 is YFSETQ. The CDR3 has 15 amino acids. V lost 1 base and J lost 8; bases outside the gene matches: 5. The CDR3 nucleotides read TGCGCCAGCAGCTTGCTAGCGGGAGGCCAGGATGAGCAGTTCTTC. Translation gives CASSLLAGGQDEQFF.

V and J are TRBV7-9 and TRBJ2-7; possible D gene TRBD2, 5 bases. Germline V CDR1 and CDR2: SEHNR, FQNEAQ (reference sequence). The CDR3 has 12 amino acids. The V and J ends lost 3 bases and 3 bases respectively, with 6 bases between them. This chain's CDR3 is CASSFDYYEQYF. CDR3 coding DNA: TGTGCCAGCAGCTTCGACTACTACGAGCAGTACTTC.

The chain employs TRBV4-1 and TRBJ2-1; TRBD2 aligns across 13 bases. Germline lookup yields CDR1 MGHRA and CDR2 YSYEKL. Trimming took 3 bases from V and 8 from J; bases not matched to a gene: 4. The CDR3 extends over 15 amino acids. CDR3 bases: TGCGCCAGCAGCCACAGGACTAGCGGGAGCTATGAGCAGTTCTTC. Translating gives CASSHRTSGSYEQFF.

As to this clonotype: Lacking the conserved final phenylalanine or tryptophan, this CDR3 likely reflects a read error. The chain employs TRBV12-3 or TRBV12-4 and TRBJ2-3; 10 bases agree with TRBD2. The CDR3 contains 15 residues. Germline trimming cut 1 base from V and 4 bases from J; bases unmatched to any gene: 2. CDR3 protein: CASSLGAGGSDTQYL. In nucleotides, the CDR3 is TGTGCCAGCAGTTTAGGAGCGGGAGGGTCAGATACGCAGTATTTA.

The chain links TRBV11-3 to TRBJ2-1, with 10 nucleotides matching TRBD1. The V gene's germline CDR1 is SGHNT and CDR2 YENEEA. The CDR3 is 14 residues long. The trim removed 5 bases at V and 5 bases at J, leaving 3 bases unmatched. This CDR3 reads CASSPGTGDNEQFF. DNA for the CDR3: TGTGCCAGCAGCCCTGGGACAGGGGACAATGAGCAGTTCTTC. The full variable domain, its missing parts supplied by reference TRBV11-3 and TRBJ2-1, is EAGVVQSPRYKIIEKKQPVAFWCNPISGHNTLYWYLQNLGQGPELLIRYENEEAVDDSQLPKDRFSAERLKGVDSTLKIQPAELGDSAVYLCASSPGTGDNEQFFGPGTRLTVL.

CDR3 nucleotides: TGTGCCAGCAGCGCTAGTACAGGGGATTATGGCTACACCTTC. Its translation is CASSASTGDYGYTF. The gene calls are TRBV7-9 and TRBJ1-2; 7 nucleotides agree with TRBD1. This CDR3 is built from 14 residues. With 5 bases clipped from V and 5 bases from J, the junction kept 8 bases outside the gene matches. Per the germline V gene, CDR1 is SEHNR and CDR2 is FQNEAQ (reference sequence). Combining the CDR3 with reference TRBV7-9 and TRBJ1-2 gives the whole variable domain DTGVSQNPRHKITKRGQNVTFRCDPISEHNRLYWYRQTLGQGPEFLTYFQNEAQLEKSRLLSDRFSAERPKGSFSTLEIQRTEQGDSAMYLCASSASTGDYGYTFGSGTRLTVV.

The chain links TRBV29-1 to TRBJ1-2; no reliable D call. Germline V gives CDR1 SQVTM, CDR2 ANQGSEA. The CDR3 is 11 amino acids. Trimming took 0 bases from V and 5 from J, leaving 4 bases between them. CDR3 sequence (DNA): TGCAGCGTTGAAGACCATTATGGCTACACCTTC. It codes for CSVEDHYGYTF.

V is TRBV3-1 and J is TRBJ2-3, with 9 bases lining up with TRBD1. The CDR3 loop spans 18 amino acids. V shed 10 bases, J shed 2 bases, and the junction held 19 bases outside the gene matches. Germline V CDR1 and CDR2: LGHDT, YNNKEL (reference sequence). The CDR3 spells CATCQEAGTGRLTDTQYF. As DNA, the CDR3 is TGTGCCACCTGCCAAGAGGCCGGGACAGGGCGACTCACAGATACGCAGTATTTT.

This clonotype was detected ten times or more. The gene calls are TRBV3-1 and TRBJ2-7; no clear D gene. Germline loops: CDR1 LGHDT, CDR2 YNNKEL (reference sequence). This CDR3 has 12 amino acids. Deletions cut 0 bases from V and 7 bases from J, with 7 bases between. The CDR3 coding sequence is TGTGCCAGCAGCCAAGAACGCGATGAGCAGTACTTC. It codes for CASSQERDEQYF.

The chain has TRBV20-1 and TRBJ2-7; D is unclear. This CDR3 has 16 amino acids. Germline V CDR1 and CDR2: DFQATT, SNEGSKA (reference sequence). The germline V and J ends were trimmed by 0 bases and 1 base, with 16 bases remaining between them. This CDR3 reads CSARDVRQAHSYEQYF. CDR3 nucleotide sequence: TGCAGTGCTAGAGATGTAAGGCAGGCCCATTCCTACGAGCAGTACTTC.

CDR3 DNA sequence: TGTGCCAGCAGCTCCCAAGGGGAAAAACTGTTTTTT. It is translated as CASSSQGEKLFF. The gene calls are TRBV13 and TRBJ1-4; D is undetermined. CDR1 and CDR2 (germline): PRHDT, FYEKMQ (reference sequence). The CDR3 extends over 12 amino acids. V was trimmed by 4 bases and J by 8 bases, leaving 8 bases between them.

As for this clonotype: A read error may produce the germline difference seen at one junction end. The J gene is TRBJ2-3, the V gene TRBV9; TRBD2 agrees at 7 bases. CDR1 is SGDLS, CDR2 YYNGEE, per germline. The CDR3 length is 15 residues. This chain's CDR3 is CASGVAGGLADTQYF. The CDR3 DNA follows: TGTGCCAGCGGCGTAGCGGGCGGGTTGGCTGATACGCAGTATTTT.

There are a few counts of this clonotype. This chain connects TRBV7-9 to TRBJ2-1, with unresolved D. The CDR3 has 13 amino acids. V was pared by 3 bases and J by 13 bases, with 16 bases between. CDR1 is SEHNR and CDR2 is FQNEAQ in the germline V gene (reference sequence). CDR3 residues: CASSFTPTDHQFF. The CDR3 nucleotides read TGTGCCAGCAGCTTCACCCCGACGGACCATCAGTTCTTC. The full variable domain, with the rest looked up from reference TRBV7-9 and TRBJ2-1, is DTGVSQNPRHKITKRGQNVTFRCDPISEHNRLYWYRQTLGQGPEFLTYFQNEAQLEKSRLLSDRFSAERPKGSFSTLEIQRTEQGDSAMYLCASSFTPTDHQFFGPGTRLTVL.

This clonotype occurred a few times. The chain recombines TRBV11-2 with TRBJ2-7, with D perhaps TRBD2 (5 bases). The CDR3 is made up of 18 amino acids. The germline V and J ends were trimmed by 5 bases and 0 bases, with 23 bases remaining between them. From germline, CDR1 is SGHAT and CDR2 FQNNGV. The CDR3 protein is CASSPRILGVSDSYEQYF. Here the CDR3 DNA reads TGTGCCAGCAGCCCCCGGATATTGGGAGTCAGTGACTCCTACGAGCAGTACTTC.

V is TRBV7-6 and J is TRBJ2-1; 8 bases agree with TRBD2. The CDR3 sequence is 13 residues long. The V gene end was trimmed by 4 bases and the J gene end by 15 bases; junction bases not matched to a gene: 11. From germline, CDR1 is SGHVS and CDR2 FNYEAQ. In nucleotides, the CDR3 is TGTGCCAGCAGCTCGACACTAGCGGCCCAGGGGTTCTTC. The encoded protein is CASSSTLAAQGFF.

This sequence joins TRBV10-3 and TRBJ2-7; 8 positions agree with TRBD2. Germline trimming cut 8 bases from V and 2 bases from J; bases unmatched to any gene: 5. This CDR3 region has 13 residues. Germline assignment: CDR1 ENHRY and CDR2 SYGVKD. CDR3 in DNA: TGTGCCATCGGAGCGGGGGCTCCCTACGAGCAGTACTTC. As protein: CAIGAGAPYEQYF.

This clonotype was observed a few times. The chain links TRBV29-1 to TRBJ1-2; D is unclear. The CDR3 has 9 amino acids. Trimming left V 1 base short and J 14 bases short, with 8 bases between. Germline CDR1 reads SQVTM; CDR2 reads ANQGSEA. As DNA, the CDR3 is TGCAGCGTTGAAGGTTGGGTTACCTTC. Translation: CSVEGWVTF.

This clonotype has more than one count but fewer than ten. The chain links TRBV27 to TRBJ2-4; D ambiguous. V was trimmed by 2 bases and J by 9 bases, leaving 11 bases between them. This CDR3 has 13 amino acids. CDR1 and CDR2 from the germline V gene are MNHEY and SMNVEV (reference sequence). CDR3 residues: CASSLGVARIQYF. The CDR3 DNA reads TGTGCCAGCAGTTTAGGTGTTGCCCGCATTCAGTACTTC.

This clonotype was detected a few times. The CDR3, as DNA: TGTGCCAGCAGCTTGGGCCGGACCGGGACAGGGCTCACAGATACGCAGTATTTT. Protein product: CASSLGRTGTGLTDTQYF. V is TRBV11-2 and J is TRBJ2-3, with 9 bases identical to TRBD1. The CDR3 consists of 18 residues. The germline V gene encodes CDR1 SGHAT and CDR2 FQNNGV. V was pared by 3 bases and J by 2 bases, with 12 bases of the junction left unmatched.

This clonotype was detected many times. In DNA, the CDR3 is TGCGCCAGCAGCAGGGGGCAGAGCAATGAGCAGTTCTTC. Protein: CASSRGQSNEQFF. The rearrangement uses TRBV5-1 and TRBJ2-1, with 7 bases aligning to TRBD1. V was clipped by 4 bases and J by 6 bases; unmatched bases: 4. This CDR3 contains 13 residues. Germline V CDR1 and CDR2: SGHRS, YFSETQ.

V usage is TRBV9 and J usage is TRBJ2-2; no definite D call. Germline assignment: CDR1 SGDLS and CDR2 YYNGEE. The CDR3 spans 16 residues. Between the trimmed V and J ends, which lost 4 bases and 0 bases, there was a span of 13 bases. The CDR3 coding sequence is TGTGCCAGCAGCCCCAGACTGGAGACGAACACCGGGGAGCTGTTTTTT. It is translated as CASSPRLETNTGELFF.

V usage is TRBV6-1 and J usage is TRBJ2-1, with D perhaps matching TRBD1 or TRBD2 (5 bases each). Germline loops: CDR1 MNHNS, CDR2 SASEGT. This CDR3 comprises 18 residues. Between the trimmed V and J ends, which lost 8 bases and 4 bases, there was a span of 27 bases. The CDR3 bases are TGTGCCAGCCACTTCGGTACCCAACCGGGGACGGGATACAATGAGCAGTTCTTC. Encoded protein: CASHFGTQPGTGYNEQFF.

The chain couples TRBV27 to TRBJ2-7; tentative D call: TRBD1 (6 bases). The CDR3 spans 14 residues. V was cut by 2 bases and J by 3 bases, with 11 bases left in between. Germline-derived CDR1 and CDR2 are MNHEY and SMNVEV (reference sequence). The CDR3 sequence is CASSLNRVGYEQYF. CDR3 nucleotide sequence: TGTGCCAGCAGTTTAAACAGGGTAGGCTACGAGCAGTACTTC.

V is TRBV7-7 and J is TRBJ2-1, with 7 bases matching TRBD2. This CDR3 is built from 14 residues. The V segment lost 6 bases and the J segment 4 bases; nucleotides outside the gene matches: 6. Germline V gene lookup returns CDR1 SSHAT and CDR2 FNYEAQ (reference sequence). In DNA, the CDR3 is TGTGCCAGCAGTCCAGCGGGAAAATACAATGAGCAGTTCTTC. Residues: CASSPAGKYNEQFF.

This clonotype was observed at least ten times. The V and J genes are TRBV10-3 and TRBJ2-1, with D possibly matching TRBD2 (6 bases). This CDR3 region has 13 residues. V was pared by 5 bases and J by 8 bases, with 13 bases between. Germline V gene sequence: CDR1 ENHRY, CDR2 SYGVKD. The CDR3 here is CAISSGGSDEQFF. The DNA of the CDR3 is TGTGCCATCAGTAGTGGAGGGAGCGATGAGCAGTTCTTC.

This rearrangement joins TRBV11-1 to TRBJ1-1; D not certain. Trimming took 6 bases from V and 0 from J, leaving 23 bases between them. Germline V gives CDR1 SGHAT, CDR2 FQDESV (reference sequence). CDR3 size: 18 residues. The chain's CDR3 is CASSSPREGGLLNTEAFF. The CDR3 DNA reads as TGTGCCAGCAGTTCTCCTAGAGAGGGTGGCCTACTGAACACTGAAGCTTTCTTT.

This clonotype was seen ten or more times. This chain's CDR3 is CASSYGRGPEQFF. CDR3 DNA sequence: TGTGCCAGCAGTTACGGGAGAGGGCCTGAGCAGTTCTTC. The rearrangement joins TRBV6-5 to TRBJ2-1, with D possibly being TRBD2 (5 bases). V shed 2 bases and J shed 9 bases, with 11 bases lying between them. This CDR3 contains 13 residues. The germline CDR1 and CDR2 sequences are MNHEY and SVGAGI.

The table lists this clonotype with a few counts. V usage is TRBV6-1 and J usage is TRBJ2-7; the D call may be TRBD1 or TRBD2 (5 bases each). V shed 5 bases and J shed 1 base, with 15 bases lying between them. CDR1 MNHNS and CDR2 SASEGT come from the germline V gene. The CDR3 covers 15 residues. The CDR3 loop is CASSQGLGVSYEQYF. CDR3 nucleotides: TGTGCCAGCAGTCAAGGATTGGGGGTATCCTACGAGCAGTACTTC.